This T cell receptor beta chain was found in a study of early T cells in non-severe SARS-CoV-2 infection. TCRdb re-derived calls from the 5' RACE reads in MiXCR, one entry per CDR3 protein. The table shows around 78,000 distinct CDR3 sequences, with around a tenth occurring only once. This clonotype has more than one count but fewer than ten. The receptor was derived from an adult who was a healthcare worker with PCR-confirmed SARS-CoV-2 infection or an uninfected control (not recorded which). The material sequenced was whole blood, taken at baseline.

CDR3 nucleotide sequence: TGTGCCTCGGCGCACCGGGACACCGGGGAGCTGTTTTTT. This encodes CASAHRDTGELFF. V is TRBV5-4 and J is TRBJ2-2; D unresolved. CDR1 and CDR2 (germline): SGHNT, YYREEE (reference sequence). Trimming stripped 10 bases from V and 3 bases from J, with 13 bases between. The CDR3 sequence is 13 residues long.